Below, 25 T cell receptor beta chains from the same sample are listed, as sequenced in a study of blood T cell repertoires in COVID-19. Sequencing was performed with immunoSEQ multiplex PCR; in TCRdb, only in-frame clones are kept and a portion is missing. The table shows about 120,000 clones, with 76% occurring only once. Sequencing used peripheral blood. The receptors stem from a woman over 75 with acute or convalescent COVID-19.

This clone has just one count. The genes are TRBV7-6 and TRBJ2-5, with D perhaps TRBD1 (6 bases). Trimming left V 0 bases short and J 2 bases short, with 10 bases between. The V gene's germline CDR1 is SGHVS and CDR2 FNYEAQ. This CDR3 spans 15 amino acids. The CDR3 region is CASSLALGGQETQYF. CDR3 coding DNA: TGTGCCAGCAGCTTAGCCTTAGGGGGTCAAGAGACCCAGTACTTC. The full variable domain, with the rest looked up from reference TRBV7-6 and TRBJ2-5, is GAGVSQSPRYKVTKRGQDVALRCDPISGHVSLYWYRQALGQGPEFLTYFNYEAQQDKSGLPNDRFSAERPEGSISTLTIQRTEQRDSAMYRCASSLALGGQETQYFGPGTRLLVL.

The chain carries TRBV28 and TRBJ1-3; D is unclear. V lost 7 bases, J lost 0 bases, and 4 bases lay in between. CDR1 is MDHEN, CDR2 SYDVKM, per germline. The CDR3 is made up of 12 amino acids. The CDR3 coding sequence is TGTGCCAGCACTATCTCTGGAAACACCATATATTTT. This codes for CASTISGNTIYF.

The V gene is TRBV19, the J gene TRBJ2-1; D possibly corresponds to TRBD2 (5 bases). CDR1 is LNHDA and CDR2 is SQIVND in the germline V gene (reference sequence). With 4 bases removed from V and 2 bases from J, the gap between germline ends came to 18 bases. CDR3 size: 17 residues. The CDR3 is CASSNPRVLGTYNEQFF. As DNA, the CDR3 is TGTGCCAGTAGTAATCCCCGGGTACTCGGGACCTACAATGAGCAGTTCTTC.

CDR3 amino acids: CSVDPGTGWATGSLDEQFF. DNA of the CDR3: TGCAGCGTCGACCCCGGGACGGGATGGGCCACAGGGAGCTTGGATGAGCAGTTCTTC. The chain links TRBV29-1 to TRBJ2-1; tentatively, D is TRBD1 (6 bases). Germline-derived CDR1 and CDR2 are SQVTM and ANQGSEA. The CDR3 contains 19 residues. The ends were cut back, 6 bases at V and 8 bases at J, with 35 bases in the middle.

Details on this clone: A junction end diverges from the germline sequence, so it may reflect a read error. V usage is TRBV7-7 and J usage is TRBJ2-7, with D perhaps matching TRBD2 (6 bases). The CDR3 loop spans 13 amino acids. The germline V gene encodes CDR1 SSHAT and CDR2 FNYEAQ (reference sequence). The CDR3 sequence is CASSWGVGYEQYF. The CDR3 region has the DNA TGTGCTAGCAGCTGGGGGGTAGGGTACGAGCAGTACTTC.

This chain connects TRBV7-8 to TRBJ2-3; tentatively, D is TRBD2 (6 bases). Germline values: CDR1 SGHVS, CDR2 FQNEAQ. The CDR3 runs to 17 residues. Trimming stripped 5 bases from V and 6 bases from J, with 24 bases between. CDR3 amino acids: CASSQSLRDLLWDTQYF. The CDR3 nucleotides are TGTGCCAGCAGCCAAAGTCTCCGGGACTTGCTTTGGGATACGCAGTATTTT.

The CDR3 DNA follows: TGTGCCAGCACTACGTACGAGGCCCGAGCAACTAATGAAAAACTGTTTTTT. Its protein is CASTTYEARATNEKLFF. The chain links TRBV28 to TRBJ1-4; D unclear. This CDR3 comprises 17 residues. V was cut by 7 bases and J by 0 bases, with 18 bases left in between. Germline CDR1 reads MDHEN; CDR2 reads SYDVKM. Together with reference TRBV28 and TRBJ1-4, the CDR3 gives the full variable domain: DVKVTQSSRYLVKRTGEKVFLECVQDMDHENMFWYRQDPGLGLRLIYFSYDVKMKEKGDIPEGYSVSREKKERFSLILESASTNQTSMYLCASTTYEARATNEKLFFGSGTQLSVL.

The chain links TRBV5-1 to TRBJ2-7; 9 bases align to TRBD1. Germline V gene lookup returns CDR1 SGHRS and CDR2 YFSETQ. There are 13 residues in the CDR3. The V segment lost 5 bases and the J segment 7 bases; nucleotides outside the gene matches: 7. Here the CDR3 DNA reads TGCGCCAGCAGTAGGGACAGGGTAGAGGAGCAGTACTTC. Encoded protein: CASSRDRVEEQYF.

The rearrangement links TRBV7-2 to TRBJ2-6; D might be TRBD2 (7 bases). Germline CDR1 and CDR2: SGHTA and FQGNSA. The CDR3 loop spans 20 amino acids. The V end lost 0 bases, the J end lost 0 bases, and 18 bases lay between the germline ends. The CDR3 region is CASSLALGGTFFSGANVLTF. The CDR3 DNA is TGTGCCAGCAGCTTAGCGCTCGGGGGGACATTTTTCTCTGGGGCCAACGTCCTGACTTTC.

This clone was counted a few times. The rearrangement uses TRBV7-3 and TRBJ2-1, with 12 bases lining up with TRBD2. CDR1 is SGHTA and CDR2 is FQGTGA in the germline V gene. The V gene end was trimmed by 5 bases and the J gene end by 10 bases; junction bases not matched to a gene: 9. CDR3 length: 15 amino acids. The CDR3 here is CASSPGSSGGAEQFF. Written as DNA, the CDR3 is TGTGCCAGCAGCCCTGGGTCTAGCGGGGGGGCCGAGCAGTTCTTC.

The chain combines TRBV28 with TRBJ2-7, with 8 positions matching TRBD1. Per the germline V gene, CDR1 is MDHEN and CDR2 is SYDVKM. The CDR3 runs to 14 residues. J gave up 5 bases and V 3 bases, and 6 bases lay outside the gene matches. DNA for the CDR3: TGTGCCAGCAGTTTGTTTCAGGGGGCTCACGAGCAGTACTTC. Its protein product is CASSLFQGAHEQYF.

The J gene is TRBJ2-3, the V gene TRBV27, with 7 bases matching TRBD1. Germline V gene data show CDR1 as MNHEY and CDR2 as SMNVEV (reference sequence). J was trimmed by 0 bases and V by 5 bases; bases with no gene match: 11. This CDR3 spans 17 amino acids. DNA for the CDR3: TGTGCCAGCAGTCCAATCCCGACAGGGCTTAGCACAGATACGCAGTATTTT. It is translated as CASSPIPTGLSTDTQYF.

This clone has a single count. This chain connects TRBV18 to TRBJ1-5; 8 nucleotides line up with TRBD1. Germline values: CDR1 KGHSH, CDR2 LQKENI. Trimming at V came to 4 bases and at J to 1 base, leaving 9 bases not matched to a gene. The CDR3 is made up of 17 amino acids. The CDR3 sequence: CASSLGTGLASNQPQHF. The DNA for the CDR3 is TGTGCCAGCTCACTGGGGACAGGCCTCGCGAGCAATCAGCCCCAGCATTTT.

This chain connects TRBV7-9 to TRBJ1-4; no firm D call. The CDR3 has 13 amino acids. V was clipped by 1 base and J by 10 bases, with 10 bases between them. Germline V gives CDR1 SEHNR, CDR2 FQNEAQ (reference sequence). CDR3 in DNA: TGTGCCAGCAGCTTAGGGCGTTCAGGAAAACTGTTTTTT. Its translation is CASSLGRSGKLFF.

The rearrangement joins TRBV9 to TRBJ2-1; D remains unclear. CDR3 length: 15 residues. The V end was cut by 0 bases, the J end by 4 bases, with 11 bases between. Germline CDR1 is SGDLS and CDR2 is YYNGEE. CDR3 loop: CASSVDLVSYNEQFF. In DNA form, the CDR3 reads TGTGCCAGCAGCGTAGATCTAGTTTCTTACAATGAGCAGTTCTTC.

In its sample, this clone was seen a few times. V and J are TRBV6-6 and TRBJ1-2, with TRBD1 matching over 8 bases. Germline V gene lookup returns CDR1 MNHNY and CDR2 SVGAGI (reference sequence). Germline trimming cut 8 bases from V and 7 bases from J; bases unmatched to any gene: 18. The CDR3 is made up of 16 amino acids. CDR3 in DNA: TGTGCCAGCCTCACGGGACAGGTCGTAACTATCGGTGGCTACACCTTC. Translating it yields CASLTGQVVTIGGYTF.

As concerns this clone: Germline and junction disagree at one end, which may indicate a read error. Additional DNA sequences in this sample encode the identical CDR3. V usage is TRBV10-2 and J usage is TRBJ2-2; TRBD2 aligns across 16 bases. This CDR3 is built from 14 residues. Germline V gene lookup returns CDR1 WSHSY and CDR2 SAAADI. The CDR3 loop is CATGLAGGNGELFF. The CDR3 DNA reads as TGCGCCACGGGACTAGCGGGAGGGAACGGGGAGCTATTTTTT.

In this sample, this clone turned up a few times. V and J are TRBV2 and TRBJ2-3; D perhaps matches TRBD1 (5 bases). V was clipped by 0 bases and J by 11 bases, with 12 bases between them. This CDR3 has 13 amino acids. The germline V gene encodes CDR1 SNHLY and CDR2 FYNNEI. CDR3 amino acids: CASSEALGRVQYF. The CDR3 nucleotides are TGTGCCAGCAGTGAAGCGCTTGGCAGGGTGCAGTATTTT.

The DNA for the CDR3 is TGCGCCAGCAGCCAAGTTCTACCGACAGGGGGAAATCAGCCCCAGCATTTT. Its translation is CASSQVLPTGGNQPQHF. The J gene is TRBJ1-5, the V gene TRBV4-1; 9 bases fit TRBD1. This CDR3 has 17 residues. Per germline, CDR1 MGHRA and CDR2 YSYEKL. The V segment lost 1 base and the J segment 4 bases; nucleotides outside the gene matches: 8.

J is TRBJ1-1 and V is TRBV30, with a weak D call TRBD1 (5 bases). CDR3 length: 14 residues. Germline CDR1 is GTSNPN and CDR2 is SVGIG (reference sequence). Trimming stripped 5 bases from V and 6 bases from J, with 19 bases between. CDR3 in amino acids: CAWGRVDGRAEAFF. CDR3 DNA: TGTGCCTGGGGCAGGGTCGACGGGAGGGCTGAAGCTTTCTTT.

This chain joins TRBV6-5 and TRBJ2-3, with TRBD1 matching 7 bases. The CDR3 has 13 amino acids. Per the germline V gene, CDR1 is MNHEY and CDR2 is SVGAGI. After removal of 6 bases from V and 5 bases from J, the junction contained 5 bases not matched to a gene. The CDR3 region is CASSHGDRDTQYF. CDR3 DNA: TGTGCCAGCAGCCACGGGGACAGAGATACGCAGTATTTT.

CDR3 bases: TGTGCCAGCAGCTTCCAGCGGGGGGGCCTTTACGATGAGCAGTTCTTC. This encodes CASSFQRGGLYDEQFF. The gene calls are TRBV5-6 and TRBJ2-1; 10 bases fit TRBD2. There are 16 residues in the CDR3. CDR1 is SGHDT and CDR2 is YYEEEE in the germline V gene. J gave up 8 bases and V 2 bases, and 10 bases lay outside the gene matches.

This clone was counted a few times. The chain is built from TRBV27 and TRBJ2-7; 8 bases line up with TRBD2. Unmatched junction bases numbered 8, after V lost 7 bases and J lost 12 bases. Per germline, CDR1 MNHEY and CDR2 SMNVEV (reference sequence). The CDR3 runs to 11 residues. The DNA for the CDR3 is TGTGCCAGCACCGGGGGGGGTTTCCCGTACTTC. This translates into CASTGGGFPYF.

The chain employs TRBV6-5 and TRBJ2-3; TRBD2 might be the D (5 bases). The CDR3 contains 16 residues. Trimming left V 0 bases short and J 5 bases short, with 15 bases between. Per germline, CDR1 MNHEY and CDR2 SVGAGI. DNA of the CDR3: TGTGCCAGCAGTTACTCGTCCGGGATAGGCGGAGATACGCAGTATTTT. Protein product: CASSYSSGIGGDTQYF.

The table lists this clone with a few counts. V gene TRBV19 combines with J gene TRBJ2-7; D call uncertain. With 6 bases removed from V and 1 base from J, the gap between germline ends came to 13 bases. The CDR3 consists of 14 residues. CDR1 is LNHDA, CDR2 SQIVND, per germline (reference sequence). The CDR3 bases are TGTGCCAGTAGCGCCAGACAAAAATCCTACGAGCAGTACTTC. Translated: CASSARQKSYEQYF.